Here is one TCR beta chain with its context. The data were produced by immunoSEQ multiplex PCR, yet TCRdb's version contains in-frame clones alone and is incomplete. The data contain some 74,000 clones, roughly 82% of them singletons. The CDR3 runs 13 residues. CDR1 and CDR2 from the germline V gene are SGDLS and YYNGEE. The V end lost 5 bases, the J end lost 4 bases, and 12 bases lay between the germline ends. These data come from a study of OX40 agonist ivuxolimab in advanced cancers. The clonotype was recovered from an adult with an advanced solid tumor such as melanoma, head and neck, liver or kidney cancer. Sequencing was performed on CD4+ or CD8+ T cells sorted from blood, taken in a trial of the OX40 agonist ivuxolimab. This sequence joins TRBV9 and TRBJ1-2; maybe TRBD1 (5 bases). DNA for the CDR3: TGTGCCAGCAGTGGGGGGGTAAGCTATGGCTACACCTTC. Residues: CASSGGVSYGYTF. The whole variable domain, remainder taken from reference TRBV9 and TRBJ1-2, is DSGVTQTPKHLITATGQRVTLRCSPRSGDLSVYWYQQSLDQGLQFLIQYYNGEERAKGNILERFSAQQFPDLHSELNLSSLELGDSALYFCASSGGVSYGYTFGSGTRLTVV.